Below, 8 T cell receptor beta chains from the same sample are listed, as sequenced in a study of T-cell memory formation after mild COVID-19. MiXCR, run by TCRdb on the 5' RACE reads, gives a single entry per CDR3 protein. This sample yields 250,000 to 400,000 distinct CDR3 sequences, of which roughly an eighth are seen a single time; roughly 23% belongs to the top ten. The sample taken for sequencing was PBMCs or a T cell subset sorted from them (not recorded which). The receptors stem from a young man who had mild COVID-19 (a few samples of this study predate the infection). Cell type and time point are not known.

The V call is TRBV4-1, the J call TRBJ2-3; no clear D. Trimming took 0 bases from V and 2 from J, leaving 6 bases between them. This CDR3 is 14 amino acids long. Germline V lookup: CDR1 MGHRA, CDR2 YSYEKL. The CDR3 DNA follows: TGCGCCAGCAGCCAAGAGTCGAACACAGATACGCAGTATTTT. Protein sequence: CASSQESNTDTQYF.

This clonotype was seen many times. The rearrangement joins TRBV20-1 to TRBJ2-1, with D possibly matching TRBD2 (6 bases). The V gene's germline CDR1 is DFQATT and CDR2 SNEGSKA (reference sequence). Trimming pared 0 bases from V and 2 bases from J, leaving 11 bases between. The CDR3 contains 15 residues. The CDR3, as DNA: TGCAGTGCTAGAGATAGGCAGCGGGCCTACAATGAGCAGTTCTTC. The encoded protein is CSARDRQRAYNEQFF.

The chain combines TRBV4-1 with TRBJ2-6; D is ambiguous. The CDR3 spans 16 residues. CDR1 and CDR2 (germline): MGHRA, YSYEKL. V was pared by 2 bases and J by 0 bases, with 8 bases between. The CDR3 DNA reads as TGCGCCAGCAGCCAACCCTGGCTCTCTGGGGCCAACGTCCTGACTTTC. It yields the protein CASSQPWLSGANVLTF.

The chain couples TRBV12-3 or TRBV12-4 to TRBJ2-7, with 7 bases fitting TRBD1. The V segment lost 4 bases and the J segment 7 bases; nucleotides outside the gene matches: 10. This CDR3 spans 14 amino acids. The CDR3 loop reads CASSWGKLDREQYF. The DNA for the CDR3 is TGTGCCAGCAGTTGGGGGAAGCTGGACAGGGAGCAGTACTTC.

This clonotype was counted between two and nine times. The chain recombines TRBV6-1 with TRBJ1-2; no definite D call. V was trimmed by 7 bases and J by 8 bases, leaving 17 bases between them. The CDR3 runs to 13 residues. Germline CDR1 MNHNS, CDR2 SASEGT. DNA of the CDR3: TGTGCCAGCACCCGAACCAATCCAGGAGGCTACACCTTC. It codes for CASTRTNPGGYTF.

This chain joins TRBV6-5 and TRBJ2-7; maybe TRBD1 (5 bases). V was shortened by 7 bases and J by 7 bases, with 11 bases between the two germline ends. The CDR3 is 11 residues long. Germline values: CDR1 MNHEY, CDR2 SVGAGI. This CDR3 is CASTQGREQYF. The CDR3 DNA reads TGTGCCAGCACCCAGGGTAGGGAGCAGTACTTC.

This clonotype showed up just a few times. The chain combines TRBV7-9 with TRBJ1-1; no definite D call. Germline CDR1 is SEHNR and CDR2 is FQNEAQ (reference sequence). The CDR3 is made up of 12 amino acids. V was trimmed by 3 bases and J by 10 bases, leaving 12 bases between them. The CDR3 DNA is TGTGCCAGCAGCTTCTCCATGCGCGGAGCTTTCTTT. Translating gives CASSFSMRGAFF.

This clonotype was detected only a few times. The chain has TRBV11-2 and TRBJ2-2; no reliable D call. This CDR3 comprises 16 residues. CDR1 is SGHAT, CDR2 FQNNGV, per germline. V lost 0 bases to trimming and J lost 4 bases, with 12 bases between them. CDR3 region: CASSLDLRTLTGELFF. For the CDR3, the DNA is TGTGCCAGCAGCTTAGATCTTAGAACACTCACCGGGGAGCTGTTTTTT. The full variable domain, its missing parts supplied by reference TRBV11-2 and TRBJ2-2, is EAGVAQSPRYKIIEKRQSVAFWCNPISGHATLYWYQQILGQGPKLLIQFQNNGVVDDSQLPKDRFSAERLKGVDSTLKIQPAKLEDSAVYLCASSLDLRTLTGELFFGEGSRLTVL.